The clone carrying this T cell receptor beta chain was detected only once. With 3 bases removed from V and 4 bases from J, the gap between germline ends came to 12 bases. The germline gives CDR1 SGHVS, CDR2 FQNEAQ. There are 14 residues in the CDR3. In the study's own analysis: Reference gene primer amplification gave estimated nucleated cell counts. Sequencing was performed with immunoSEQ multiplex PCR; in TCRdb, only in-frame clones are kept and a portion is missing. The V and J calls and clone size were taken over from that table, and D and trimming were inferred from the DNA. Seen here are tens of thousands of clones, around 90% observed once, and the top ten hold 3% to 3.5%. The data originate from a study of blood T cell repertoires in COVID-19. The wider study: Researchers got acute and convalescent COVID-19 samples from the United States, Italy and Spain.

This receptor was taken from a man between 50 and 59 years old with active COVID-19. The chain couples TRBV7-8 to TRBJ1-1, with D perhaps matching TRBD1 (6 bases). The sequenced material came from peripheral blood. CDR3 coding DNA: TGTGCCAGCAGCTTGACAGGCACCGCCACTGAAGCTTTCTTT. Translated: CASSLTGTATEAFF.